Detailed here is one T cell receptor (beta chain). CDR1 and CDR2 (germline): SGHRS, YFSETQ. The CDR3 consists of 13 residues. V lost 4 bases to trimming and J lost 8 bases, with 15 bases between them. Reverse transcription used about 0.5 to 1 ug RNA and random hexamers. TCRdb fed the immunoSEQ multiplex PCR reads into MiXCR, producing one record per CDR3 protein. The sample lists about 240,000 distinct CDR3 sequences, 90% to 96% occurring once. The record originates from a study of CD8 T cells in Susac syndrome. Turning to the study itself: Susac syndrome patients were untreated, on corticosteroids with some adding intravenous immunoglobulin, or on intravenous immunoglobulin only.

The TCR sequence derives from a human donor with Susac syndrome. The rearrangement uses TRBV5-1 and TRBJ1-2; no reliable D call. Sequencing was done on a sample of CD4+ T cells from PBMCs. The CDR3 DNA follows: TGCGCCAGCAGCCTGGAGACTGAAAACGGCTACACCTTC. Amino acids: CASSLETENGYTF.